One sample yielded the 8 T cell receptor beta chains listed below, sequenced in a study of T cells after yellow fever vaccination. TCRdb passed the 5' RACE reads through MiXCR, listing each CDR3 protein once. The data show fewer than 400,000 distinct CDR3 sequences, 6.2% seen once. Sequences were derived from PBMCs, sampled 5 days after the yellow fever booster vaccination. The receptors derive from a man aged 25-45 years who received the YFV17D yellow fever vaccine.

This clonotype was seen more than once but under ten times. The chain has TRBV11-1 and TRBJ2-1; D might be TRBD2 (6 bases). The CDR3 extends over 18 amino acids. The germline CDR1 and CDR2 sequences are SGHAT and FQDESV (reference sequence). V was cut by 5 bases and J by 7 bases, with 27 bases left in between. The DNA for the CDR3 is TGTGCCAGCAGCACCCGGGCGACTAGAGGTAGTGCTGGTAATGAGCAGTTCTTC. Its protein product is CASSTRATRGSAGNEQFF.

This clonotype was seen many times. This chain connects TRBV6-1 to TRBJ2-1; 8 positions match TRBD2. The CDR3 covers 15 residues. V lost 6 bases, J lost 3 bases, and 7 bases stayed unmatched. CDR1 MNHNS and CDR2 SASEGT come from the germline V gene. The CDR3 here is CASRETSGNYNEQFF. The CDR3 DNA reads as TGTGCCAGCAGGGAAACTAGCGGCAACTACAATGAGCAGTTCTTC.

This chain uses TRBV29-1 with TRBJ2-3; the D is unclear. CDR3 length: 12 amino acids. Germline V gene data show CDR1 as SQVTM and CDR2 as ANQGSEA. Deletions cut 2 bases from V and 1 base from J, with 4 bases between. CDR3 protein: CSVELGTDTQYF. CDR3 nucleotides: TGCAGCGTTGAATTGGGCACAGATACGCAGTATTTT.

This clonotype was observed a handful of times. V usage is TRBV6-6 and J usage is TRBJ2-3; TRBD2 agrees at 7 bases. The CDR3 runs to 14 residues. The germline gives CDR1 MNHNY, CDR2 SVGAGI (reference sequence). Trimming at V came to 6 bases and at J to 4 bases, leaving 7 bases not matched to a gene. The CDR3 DNA is TGTGCCAGCAGGCTGACTAGCTTAGCAGATACGCAGTATTTT. It is translated as CASRLTSLADTQYF.

In this sample, this clonotype turned up a few times. This chain links TRBV7-2 with TRBJ2-7; tentatively, D is TRBD1 (5 bases). Germline V lookup: CDR1 SGHTA, CDR2 FQGNSA. The V gene lost 5 bases and the J gene lost 4 bases, with 21 bases spanning the gap. The CDR3 extends over 16 amino acids. The CDR3 is CASSPSWGRVKYEQYF. CDR3 nucleotide sequence: TGTGCCAGCAGCCCCTCGTGGGGCAGGGTTAAATACGAGCAGTACTTC.

This clonotype was picked up many times. The V gene is TRBV20-1, the J gene TRBJ1-5; 8 nucleotides match TRBD1. V trimming: 5 bases; J trimming: 7 bases; junction bases outside the gene matches: 13. Germline V gene lookup returns CDR1 DFQATT and CDR2 SNEGSKA (reference sequence). The CDR3 is 15 amino acids. CDR3: CSAPDSDRGWQPQHF. CDR3 nucleotide sequence: TGCAGTGCTCCAGATTCAGACAGGGGTTGGCAGCCCCAGCATTTT.

CDR3 amino acids: CASRRGQGFSGANVLTF. CDR3 bases: TGTGCCAGCCGTCGGGGACAGGGCTTCTCTGGGGCCAACGTCCTGACTTTC. The V and J genes are TRBV19 and TRBJ2-6; 9 bases map to TRBD1. The CDR3 consists of 17 residues. Trimming removed 9 bases from V and 0 bases from J; junction bases left unmatched: 9. CDR1 and CDR2 from the germline V gene are LNHDA and SQIVND (reference sequence). The full variable domain, with the rest looked up from reference TRBV19 and TRBJ2-6, is DGGITQSPKYLFRKEGQNVTLSCEQNLNHDAMYWYRQDPGQGLRLIYYSQIVNDFQKGDIAEGYSVSREKKESFPLTVTSAQKNPTAFYLCASRRGQGFSGANVLTFGAGSRLTVL.

In its sample, this clonotype was seen many times. The CDR3 nucleotides read TGTGCCAGCAGCTTACAAACCACATCTTACCATGGCTACACCTTC. It specifies CASSLQTTSYHGYTF. The J gene is TRBJ1-2, the V gene TRBV7-2; D is uncertain. CDR3 length: 15 residues. Germline V gives CDR1 SGHTA, CDR2 FQGNSA. The V end lost 2 bases, the J end lost 6 bases, and 16 bases lay between the germline ends.